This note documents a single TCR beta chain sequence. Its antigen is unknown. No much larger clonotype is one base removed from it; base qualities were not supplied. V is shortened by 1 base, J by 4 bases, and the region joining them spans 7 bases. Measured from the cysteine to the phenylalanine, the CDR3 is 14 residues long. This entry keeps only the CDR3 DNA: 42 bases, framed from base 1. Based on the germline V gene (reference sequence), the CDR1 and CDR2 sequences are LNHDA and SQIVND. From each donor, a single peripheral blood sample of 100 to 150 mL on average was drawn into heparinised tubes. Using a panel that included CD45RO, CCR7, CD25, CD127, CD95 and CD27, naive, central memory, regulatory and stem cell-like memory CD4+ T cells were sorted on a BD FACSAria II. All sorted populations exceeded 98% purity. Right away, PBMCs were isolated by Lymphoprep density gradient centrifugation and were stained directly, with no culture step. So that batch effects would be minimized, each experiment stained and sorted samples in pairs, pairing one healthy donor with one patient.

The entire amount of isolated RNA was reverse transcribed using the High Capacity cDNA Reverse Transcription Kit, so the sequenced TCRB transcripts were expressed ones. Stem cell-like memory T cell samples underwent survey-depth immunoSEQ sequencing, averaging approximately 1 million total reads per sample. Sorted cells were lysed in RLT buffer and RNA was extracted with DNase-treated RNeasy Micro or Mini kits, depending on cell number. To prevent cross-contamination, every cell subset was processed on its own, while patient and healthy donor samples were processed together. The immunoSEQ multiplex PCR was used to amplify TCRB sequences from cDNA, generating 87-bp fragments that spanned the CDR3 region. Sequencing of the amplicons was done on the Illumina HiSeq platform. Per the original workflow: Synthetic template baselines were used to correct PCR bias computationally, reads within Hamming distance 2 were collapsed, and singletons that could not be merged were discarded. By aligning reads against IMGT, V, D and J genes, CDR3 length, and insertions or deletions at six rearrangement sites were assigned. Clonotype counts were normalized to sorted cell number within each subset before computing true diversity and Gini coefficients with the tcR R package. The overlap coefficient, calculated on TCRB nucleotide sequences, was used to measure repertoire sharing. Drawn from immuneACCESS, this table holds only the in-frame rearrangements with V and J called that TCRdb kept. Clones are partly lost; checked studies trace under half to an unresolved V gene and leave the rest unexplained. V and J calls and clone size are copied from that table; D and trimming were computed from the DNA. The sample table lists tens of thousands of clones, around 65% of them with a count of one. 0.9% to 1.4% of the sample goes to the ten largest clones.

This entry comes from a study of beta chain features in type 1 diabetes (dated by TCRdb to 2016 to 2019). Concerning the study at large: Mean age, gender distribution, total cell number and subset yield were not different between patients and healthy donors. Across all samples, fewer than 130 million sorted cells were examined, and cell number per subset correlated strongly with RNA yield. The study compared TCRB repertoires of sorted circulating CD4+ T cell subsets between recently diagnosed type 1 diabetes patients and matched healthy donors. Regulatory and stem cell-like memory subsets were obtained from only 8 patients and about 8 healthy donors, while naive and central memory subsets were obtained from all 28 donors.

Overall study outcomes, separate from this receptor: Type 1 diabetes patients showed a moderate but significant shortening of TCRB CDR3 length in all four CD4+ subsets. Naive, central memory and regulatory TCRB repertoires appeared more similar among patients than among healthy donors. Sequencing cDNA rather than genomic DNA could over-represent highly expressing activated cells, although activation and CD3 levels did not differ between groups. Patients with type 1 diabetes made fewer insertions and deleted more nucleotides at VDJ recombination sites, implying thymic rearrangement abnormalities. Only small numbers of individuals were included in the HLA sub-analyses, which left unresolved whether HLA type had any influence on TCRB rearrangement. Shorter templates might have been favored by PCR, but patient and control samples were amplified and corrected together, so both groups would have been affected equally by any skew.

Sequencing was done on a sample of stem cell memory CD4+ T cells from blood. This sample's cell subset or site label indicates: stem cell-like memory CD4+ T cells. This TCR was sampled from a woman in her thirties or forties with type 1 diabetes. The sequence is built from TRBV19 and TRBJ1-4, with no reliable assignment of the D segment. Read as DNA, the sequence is TGTGCCAGTAGTATAGTCGTGTTTAATGAAAAACTGTTTTTT. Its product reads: CASSIVVFNEKLFF.